This TCR beta chain was retrieved from a study of blood T cell repertoires in COVID-19. Germline V gene data show CDR1 as SEHNR and CDR2 as FQNEAQ (reference sequence). The CDR3 loop spans 13 amino acids. V lost 4 bases and J 9 bases, leaving 15 bases between the germline ends. Per the original data handling: Counts of nucleated cells, estimated from reference gene primer amplification, were obtained. The assay was immunoSEQ multiplex PCR, and TCRdb's table has in-frame clones only and misses some. The DNA gave D and trimming, while V, J and clone size come from that table. The sample has around 320,000 clones; just under 90% are singletons. The Seattle site enrolled patients during active infection and followed them longitudinally.

The specimen was peripheral blood. The sequence derives from a woman aged 25 to 39 with COVID-19, enrolled during active disease. The chain joins TRBV7-9 to TRBJ1-1; D may be TRBD1 (6 bases). CDR3 sequence (DNA): TGTGCCAGCAGCTCGCCAGGGGTCCCGAAAGCTTTCTTT. Translating gives CASSSPGVPKAFF.